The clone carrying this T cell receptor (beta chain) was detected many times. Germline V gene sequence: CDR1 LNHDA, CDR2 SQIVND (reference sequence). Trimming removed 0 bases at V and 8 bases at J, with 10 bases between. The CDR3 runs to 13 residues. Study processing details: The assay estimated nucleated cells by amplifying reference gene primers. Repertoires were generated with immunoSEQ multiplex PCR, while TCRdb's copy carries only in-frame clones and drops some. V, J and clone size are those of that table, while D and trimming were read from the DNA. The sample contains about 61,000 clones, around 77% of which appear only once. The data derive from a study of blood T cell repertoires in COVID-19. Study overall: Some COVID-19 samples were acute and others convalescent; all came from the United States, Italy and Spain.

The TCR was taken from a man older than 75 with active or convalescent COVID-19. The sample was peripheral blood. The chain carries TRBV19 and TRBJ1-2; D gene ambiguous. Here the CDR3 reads CASSIEPGGGYTF. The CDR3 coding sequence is TGTGCCAGTAGTATAGAGCCAGGAGGAGGCTACACCTTC.